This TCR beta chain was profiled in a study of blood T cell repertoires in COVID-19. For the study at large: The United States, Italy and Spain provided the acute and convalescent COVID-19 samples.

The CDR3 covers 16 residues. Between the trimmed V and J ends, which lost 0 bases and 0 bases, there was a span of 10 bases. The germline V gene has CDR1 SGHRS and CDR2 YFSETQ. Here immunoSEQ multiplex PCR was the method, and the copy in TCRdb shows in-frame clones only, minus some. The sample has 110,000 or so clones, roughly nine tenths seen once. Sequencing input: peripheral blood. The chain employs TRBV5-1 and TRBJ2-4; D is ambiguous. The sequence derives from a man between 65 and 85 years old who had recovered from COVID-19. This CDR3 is CASSLGAAIAKNIQYF. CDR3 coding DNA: TGCGCCAGCAGCTTGGGTGCGGCAATAGCCAAAAACATTCAGTACTTC.